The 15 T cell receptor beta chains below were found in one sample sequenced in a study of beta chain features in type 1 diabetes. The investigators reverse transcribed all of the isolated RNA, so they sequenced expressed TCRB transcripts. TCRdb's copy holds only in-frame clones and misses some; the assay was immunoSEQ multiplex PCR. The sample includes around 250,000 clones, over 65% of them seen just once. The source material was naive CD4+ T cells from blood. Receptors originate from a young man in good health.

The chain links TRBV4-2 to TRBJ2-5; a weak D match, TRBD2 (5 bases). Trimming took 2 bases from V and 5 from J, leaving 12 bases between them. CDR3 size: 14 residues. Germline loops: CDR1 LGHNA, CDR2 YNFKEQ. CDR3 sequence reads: CASSQSLRVETQYF. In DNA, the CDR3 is TGTGCCAGCAGCCAATCTCTGCGGGTTGAGACCCAGTACTTC.

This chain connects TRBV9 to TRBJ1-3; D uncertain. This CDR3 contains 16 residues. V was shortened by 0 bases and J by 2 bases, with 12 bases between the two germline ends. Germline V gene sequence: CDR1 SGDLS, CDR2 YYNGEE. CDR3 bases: TGTGCCAGCAGCGTAGGTCGCGGACTCGCTGGAAACACCATATATTTT. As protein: CASSVGRGLAGNTIYF.

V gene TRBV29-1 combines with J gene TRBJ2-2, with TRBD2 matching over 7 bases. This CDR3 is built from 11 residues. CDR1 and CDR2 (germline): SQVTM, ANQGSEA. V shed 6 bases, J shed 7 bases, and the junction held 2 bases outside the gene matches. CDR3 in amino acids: CSVREGGELFF. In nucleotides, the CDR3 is TGCAGCGTCAGGGAGGGCGGGGAGCTGTTTTTT.

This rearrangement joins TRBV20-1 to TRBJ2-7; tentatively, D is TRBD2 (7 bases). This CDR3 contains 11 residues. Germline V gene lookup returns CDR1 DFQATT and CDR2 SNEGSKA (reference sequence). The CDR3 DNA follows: TGCAAAGCGGGGACACCTTACGAGCAGTACTTC. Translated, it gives CKAGTPYEQYF.

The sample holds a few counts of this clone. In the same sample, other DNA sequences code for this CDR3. The chain's CDR3 is CAWSRTGGSQPQHF. The CDR3 nucleotides are TGTGCCTGGAGTCGTACAGGGGGTAGTCAGCCCCAGCATTTT. The chain carries TRBV30 and TRBJ1-5; 8 bases are a match to TRBD1. V gave up 2 bases and J gave up 6 bases; unmatched junction bases: 6. This CDR3 contains 14 residues. Per germline, CDR1 GTSNPN and CDR2 SVGIG (reference sequence).

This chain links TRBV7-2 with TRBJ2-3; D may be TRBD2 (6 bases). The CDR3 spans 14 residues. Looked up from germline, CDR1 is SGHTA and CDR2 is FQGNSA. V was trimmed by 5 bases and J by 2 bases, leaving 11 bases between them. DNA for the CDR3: TGTGCCAGCAGCGAACCGGGACTCACAGATACGCAGTATTTT. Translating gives CASSEPGLTDTQYF.

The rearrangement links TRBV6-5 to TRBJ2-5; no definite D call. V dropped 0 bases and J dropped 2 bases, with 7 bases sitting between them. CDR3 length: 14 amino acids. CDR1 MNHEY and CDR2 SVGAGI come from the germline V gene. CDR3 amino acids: CASSYSWAQETQYF. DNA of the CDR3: TGTGCCAGCAGTTACTCTTGGGCACAAGAGACCCAGTACTTC.

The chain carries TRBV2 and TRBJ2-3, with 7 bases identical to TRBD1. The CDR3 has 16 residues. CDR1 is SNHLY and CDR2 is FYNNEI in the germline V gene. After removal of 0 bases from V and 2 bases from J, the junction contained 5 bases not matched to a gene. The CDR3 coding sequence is TGTGCCAGCAGTGAAGCCCTGACAGGGAACACAGATACGCAGTATTTT. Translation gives CASSEALTGNTDTQYF.

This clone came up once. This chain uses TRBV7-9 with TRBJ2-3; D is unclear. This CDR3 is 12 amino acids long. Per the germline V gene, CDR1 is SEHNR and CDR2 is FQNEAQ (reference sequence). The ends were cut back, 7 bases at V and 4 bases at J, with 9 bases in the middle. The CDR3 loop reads CASTDLADTQYF. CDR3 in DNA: TGTGCCAGCACCGATCTGGCAGATACGCAGTATTTT.

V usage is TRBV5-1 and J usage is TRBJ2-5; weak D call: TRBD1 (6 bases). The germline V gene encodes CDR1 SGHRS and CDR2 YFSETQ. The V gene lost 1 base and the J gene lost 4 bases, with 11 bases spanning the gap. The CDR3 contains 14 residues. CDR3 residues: CASSLSRGGETQYF. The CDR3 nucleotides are TGCGCCAGCAGCTTGTCCAGGGGTGGAGAGACCCAGTACTTC.

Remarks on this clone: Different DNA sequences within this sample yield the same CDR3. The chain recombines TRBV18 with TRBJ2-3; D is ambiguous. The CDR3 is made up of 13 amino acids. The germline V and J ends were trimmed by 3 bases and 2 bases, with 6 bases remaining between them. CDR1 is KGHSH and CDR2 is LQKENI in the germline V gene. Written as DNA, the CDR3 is TGTGCCAGCTCACCGCTTTCCACAGATACGCAGTATTTT. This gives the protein CASSPLSTDTQYF.

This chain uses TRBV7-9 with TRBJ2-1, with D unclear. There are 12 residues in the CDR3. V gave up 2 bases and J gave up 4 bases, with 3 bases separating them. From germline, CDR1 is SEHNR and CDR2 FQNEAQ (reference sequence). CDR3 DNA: TGTGCCAGCAGCTTATTATACAATGAGCAGTTCTTC. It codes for CASSLLYNEQFF.

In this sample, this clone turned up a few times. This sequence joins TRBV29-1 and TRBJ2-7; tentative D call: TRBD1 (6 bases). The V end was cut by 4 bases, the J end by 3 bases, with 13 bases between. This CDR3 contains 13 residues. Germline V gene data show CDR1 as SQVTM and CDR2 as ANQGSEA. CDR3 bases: TGCAGCGTTGCCACCCCCAGGGGCTACGAGCAGTACTTC. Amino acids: CSVATPRGYEQYF.

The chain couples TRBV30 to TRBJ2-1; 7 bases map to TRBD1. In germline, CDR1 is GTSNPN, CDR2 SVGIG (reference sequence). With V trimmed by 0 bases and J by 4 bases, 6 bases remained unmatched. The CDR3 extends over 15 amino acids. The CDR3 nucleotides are TGTGCCTGGAGTGTGTACCCAGGGGGATACAATGAGCAGTTCTTC. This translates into CAWSVYPGGYNEQFF.

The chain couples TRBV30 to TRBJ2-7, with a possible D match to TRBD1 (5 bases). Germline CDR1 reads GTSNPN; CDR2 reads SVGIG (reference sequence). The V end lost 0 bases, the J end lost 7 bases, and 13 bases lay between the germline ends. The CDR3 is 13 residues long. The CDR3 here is CAWSVRRVGEQYF. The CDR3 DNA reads TGTGCCTGGAGTGTACGCAGGGTCGGAGAGCAGTACTTC.